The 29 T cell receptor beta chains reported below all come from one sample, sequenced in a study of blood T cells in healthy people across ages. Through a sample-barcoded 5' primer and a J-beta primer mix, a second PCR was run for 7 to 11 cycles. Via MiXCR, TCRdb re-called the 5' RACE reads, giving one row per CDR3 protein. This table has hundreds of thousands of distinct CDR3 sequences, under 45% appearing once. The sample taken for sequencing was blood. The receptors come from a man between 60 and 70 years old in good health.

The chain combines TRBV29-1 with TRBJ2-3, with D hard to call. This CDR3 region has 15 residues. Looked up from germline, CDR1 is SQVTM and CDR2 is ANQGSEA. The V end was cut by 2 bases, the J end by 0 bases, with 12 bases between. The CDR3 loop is CSVEPWAASTDTQYF. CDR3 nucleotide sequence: TGCAGCGTTGAACCCTGGGCGGCGAGCACAGATACGCAGTATTTT.

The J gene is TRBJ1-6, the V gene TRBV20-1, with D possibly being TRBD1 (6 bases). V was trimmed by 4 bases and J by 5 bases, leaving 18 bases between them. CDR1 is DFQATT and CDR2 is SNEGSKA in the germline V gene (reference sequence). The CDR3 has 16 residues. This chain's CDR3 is CSAKPLRTAHNSPLHF. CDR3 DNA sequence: TGCAGTGCTAAACCTCTCAGGACAGCACATAATTCACCCCTCCACTTT.

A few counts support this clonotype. The CDR3 sequence: CASSFREGEQFF. The CDR3 coding sequence is TGCGCCAGCAGCTTCCGTGAGGGTGAGCAGTTCTTC. This chain links TRBV5-1 with TRBJ2-1; TRBD2 is a possible D gene (5 bases). In germline, CDR1 is SGHRS, CDR2 YFSETQ. Trimming shortened V by 2 bases and J by 9 bases, and 9 bases separated the two germline ends. CDR3 length equals 12 residues.

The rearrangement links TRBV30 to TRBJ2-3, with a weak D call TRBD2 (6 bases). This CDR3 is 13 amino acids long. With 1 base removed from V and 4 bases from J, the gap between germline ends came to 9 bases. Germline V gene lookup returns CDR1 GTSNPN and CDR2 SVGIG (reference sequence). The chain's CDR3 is CAWSAGSPDTQYF. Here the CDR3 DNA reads TGTGCCTGGAGTGCCGGGAGTCCAGATACGCAGTATTTT.

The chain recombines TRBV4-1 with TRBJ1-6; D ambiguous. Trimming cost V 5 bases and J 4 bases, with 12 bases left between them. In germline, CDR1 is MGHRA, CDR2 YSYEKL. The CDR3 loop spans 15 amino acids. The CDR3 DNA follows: TGCGCCAGCAGCGTGCGGACGGAATATAATTCACCCCTCCACTTT. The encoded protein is CASSVRTEYNSPLHF.

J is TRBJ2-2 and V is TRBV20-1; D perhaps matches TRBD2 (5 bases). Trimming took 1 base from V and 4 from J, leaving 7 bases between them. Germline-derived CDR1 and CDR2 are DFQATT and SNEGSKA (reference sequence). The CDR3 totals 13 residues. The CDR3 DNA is TGCAGTGCTAGAGCTAGCCCCACCGGGGAGCTGTTTTTT. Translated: CSARASPTGELFF.

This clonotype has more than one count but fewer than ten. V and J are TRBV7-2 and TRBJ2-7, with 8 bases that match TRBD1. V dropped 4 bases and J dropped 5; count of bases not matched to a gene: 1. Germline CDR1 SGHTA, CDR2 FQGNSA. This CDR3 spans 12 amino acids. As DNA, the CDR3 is TGTGCCAGCAGCTACAGGGGGAACGAGCAGTACTTC. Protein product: CASSYRGNEQYF. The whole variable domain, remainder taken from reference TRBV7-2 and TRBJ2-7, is GAGVSQSPSNKVTEKGKDVELRCDPISGHTALYWYRQSLGQGLEFLIYFQGNSAPDKSGLPSDRFSAERTGGSVSTLTIQRTQQEDSAVYLCASSYRGNEQYFGPGTRLTVT.

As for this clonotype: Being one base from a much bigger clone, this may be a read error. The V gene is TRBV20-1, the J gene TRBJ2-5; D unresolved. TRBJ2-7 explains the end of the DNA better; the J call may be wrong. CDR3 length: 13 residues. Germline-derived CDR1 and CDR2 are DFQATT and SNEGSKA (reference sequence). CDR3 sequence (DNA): TGCAGTGGAAGACGGTCGATCCCCTACGAGCAGTACTTC. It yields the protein CSGRRSIPYEQYF.

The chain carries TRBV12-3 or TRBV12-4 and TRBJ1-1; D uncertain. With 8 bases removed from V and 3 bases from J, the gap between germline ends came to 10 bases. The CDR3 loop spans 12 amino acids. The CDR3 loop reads CASRARDTEAFF. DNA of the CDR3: TGTGCCAGCCGGGCGCGGGACACTGAAGCTTTCTTT.

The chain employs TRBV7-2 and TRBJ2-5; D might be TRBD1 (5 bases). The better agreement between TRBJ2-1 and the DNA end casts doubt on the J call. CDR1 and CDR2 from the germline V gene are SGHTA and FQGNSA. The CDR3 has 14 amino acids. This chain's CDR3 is CASARTPAQETQFF. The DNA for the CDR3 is TGTGCCAGCGCACGGACACCTGCCCAAGAGACCCAGTTCTTC.

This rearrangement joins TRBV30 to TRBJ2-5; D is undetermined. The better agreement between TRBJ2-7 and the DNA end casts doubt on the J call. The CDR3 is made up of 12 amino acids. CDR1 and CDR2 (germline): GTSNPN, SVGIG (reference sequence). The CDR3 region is CAWRVARYEQYF. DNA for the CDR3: TGTGCCTGGAGGGTAGCCAGGTACGAGCAGTACTTC.

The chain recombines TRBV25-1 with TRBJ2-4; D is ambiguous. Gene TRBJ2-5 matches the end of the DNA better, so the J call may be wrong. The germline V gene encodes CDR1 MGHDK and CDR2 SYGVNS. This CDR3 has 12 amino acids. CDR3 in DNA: TGTGCCAGCAGTGCAGTGCGTGAGACCCAGTACTTC. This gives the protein CASSAVRETQYF.

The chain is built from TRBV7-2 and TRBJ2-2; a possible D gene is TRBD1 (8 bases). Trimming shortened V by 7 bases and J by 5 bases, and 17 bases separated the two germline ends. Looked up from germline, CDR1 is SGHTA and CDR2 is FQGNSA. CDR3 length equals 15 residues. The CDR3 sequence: CASKGQGGWTGELFF. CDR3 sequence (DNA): TGTGCCAGCAAAGGACAGGGAGGGTGGACCGGGGAGCTGTTTTTT.

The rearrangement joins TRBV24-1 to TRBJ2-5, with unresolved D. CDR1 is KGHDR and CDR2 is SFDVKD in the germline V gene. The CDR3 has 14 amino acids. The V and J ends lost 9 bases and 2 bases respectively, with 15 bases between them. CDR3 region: CATALGQAQETQYF. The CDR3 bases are TGTGCCACCGCCTTAGGCCAAGCACAAGAGACCCAGTACTTC.

CDR3 DNA: TGTGCCACCAGCCCGAACAAAAGGACTTCACATGAGCAGTTCTTC. Amino acids: CATSPNKRTSHEQFF. The chain has TRBV15 and TRBJ2-1; the D gene is possibly TRBD2 (5 bases). V was pared by 5 bases and J by 8 bases, with 19 bases between. Per germline, CDR1 LNHNV and CDR2 YYDKDF (reference sequence). This CDR3 has 15 amino acids.

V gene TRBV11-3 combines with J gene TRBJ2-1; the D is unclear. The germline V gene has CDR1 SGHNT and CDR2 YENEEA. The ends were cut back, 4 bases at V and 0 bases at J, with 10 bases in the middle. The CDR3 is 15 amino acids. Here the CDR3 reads CASSSGRSSYNEQFF. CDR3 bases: TGTGCCAGCAGCTCAGGACGGAGCTCCTACAATGAGCAGTTCTTC.

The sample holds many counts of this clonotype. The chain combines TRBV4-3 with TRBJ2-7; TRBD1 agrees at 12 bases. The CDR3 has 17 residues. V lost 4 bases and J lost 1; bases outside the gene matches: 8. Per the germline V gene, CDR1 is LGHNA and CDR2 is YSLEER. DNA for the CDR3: TGCGCCAGCAGCCGCGGGACAGGGGGCACCTCTTCCTACGAGCAGTACTTC. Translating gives CASSRGTGGTSSYEQYF.

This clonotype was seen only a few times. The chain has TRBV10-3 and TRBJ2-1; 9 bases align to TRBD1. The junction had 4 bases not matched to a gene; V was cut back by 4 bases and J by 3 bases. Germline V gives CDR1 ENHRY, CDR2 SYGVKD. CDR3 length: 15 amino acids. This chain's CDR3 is CAISVGQGIYNEQFF. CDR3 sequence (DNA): TGTGCCATCAGTGTGGGACAGGGTATCTACAATGAGCAGTTCTTC.

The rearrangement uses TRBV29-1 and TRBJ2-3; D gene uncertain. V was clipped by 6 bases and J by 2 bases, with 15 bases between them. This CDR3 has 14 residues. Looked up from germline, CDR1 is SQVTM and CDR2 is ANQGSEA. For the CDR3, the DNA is TGCAGCGTATTCCGGCGAAGCTTCACAGATACGCAGTATTTT. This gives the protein CSVFRRSFTDTQYF.

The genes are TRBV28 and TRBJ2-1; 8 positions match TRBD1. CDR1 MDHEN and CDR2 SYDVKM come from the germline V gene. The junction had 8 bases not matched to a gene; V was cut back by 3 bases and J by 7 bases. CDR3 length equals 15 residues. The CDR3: CASSFGGQGLNEQFF. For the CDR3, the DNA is TGTGCCAGCAGTTTTGGAGGACAGGGACTTAATGAGCAGTTCTTC. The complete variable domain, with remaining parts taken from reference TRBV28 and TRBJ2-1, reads DVKVTQSSRYLVKRTGEKVFLECVQDMDHENMFWYRQDPGLGLRLIYFSYDVKMKEKGDIPEGYSVSREKKERFSLILESASTNQTSMYLCASSFGGQGLNEQFFGPGTRLTVL.

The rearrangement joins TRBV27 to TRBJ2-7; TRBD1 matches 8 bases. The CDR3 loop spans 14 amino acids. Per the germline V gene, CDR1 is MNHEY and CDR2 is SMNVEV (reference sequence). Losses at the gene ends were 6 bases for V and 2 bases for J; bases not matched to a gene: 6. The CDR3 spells CASRGTGETYEQYF. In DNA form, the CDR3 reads TGTGCCAGCAGGGGGACAGGAGAGACCTACGAGCAGTACTTC.

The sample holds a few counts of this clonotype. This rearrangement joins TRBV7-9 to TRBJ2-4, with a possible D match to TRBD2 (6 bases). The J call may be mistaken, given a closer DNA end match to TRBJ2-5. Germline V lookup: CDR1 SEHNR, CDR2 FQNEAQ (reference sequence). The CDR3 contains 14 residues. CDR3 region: CASSLTLAQETQYF. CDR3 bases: TGTGCCAGCAGCTTAACACTAGCTCAAGAGACCCAGTACTTC.

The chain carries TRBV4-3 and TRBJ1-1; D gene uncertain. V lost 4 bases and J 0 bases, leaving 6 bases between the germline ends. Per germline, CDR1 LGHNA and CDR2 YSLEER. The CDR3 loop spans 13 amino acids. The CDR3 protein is CASSPTLNTEAFF. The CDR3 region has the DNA TGCGCCAGCAGCCCAACCTTGAACACTGAAGCTTTCTTT.

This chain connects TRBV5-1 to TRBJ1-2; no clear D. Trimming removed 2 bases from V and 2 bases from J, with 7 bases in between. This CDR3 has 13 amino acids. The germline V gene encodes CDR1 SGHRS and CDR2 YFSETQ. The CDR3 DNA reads TGCGCCAGCAGCTTTCAGGAGAACTATGGCTACACCTTC. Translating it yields CASSFQENYGYTF.

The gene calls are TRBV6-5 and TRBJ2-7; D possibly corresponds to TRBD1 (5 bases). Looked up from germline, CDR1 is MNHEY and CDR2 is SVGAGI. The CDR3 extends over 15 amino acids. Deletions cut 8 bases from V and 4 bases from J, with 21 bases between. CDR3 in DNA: TGTGCCAGCTGCACGGGCCAATCCAGGGTTTACGAGCAGTACTTC. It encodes CASCTGQSRVYEQYF.

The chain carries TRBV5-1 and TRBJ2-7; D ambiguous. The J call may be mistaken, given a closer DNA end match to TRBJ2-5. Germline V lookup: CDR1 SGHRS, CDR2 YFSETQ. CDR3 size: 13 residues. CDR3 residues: CASSLTGRETQYF. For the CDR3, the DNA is TGCGCCAGCAGCTTGACGGGTCGGGAGACCCAGTACTTC.

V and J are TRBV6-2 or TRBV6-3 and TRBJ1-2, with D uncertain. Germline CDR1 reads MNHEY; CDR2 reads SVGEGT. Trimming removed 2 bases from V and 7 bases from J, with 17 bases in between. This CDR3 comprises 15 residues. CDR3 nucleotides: TGTGCCAGCAGTTACCCTGCAGAAGGGAAGAGTGGCTACACCTTC. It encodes CASSYPAEGKSGYTF.

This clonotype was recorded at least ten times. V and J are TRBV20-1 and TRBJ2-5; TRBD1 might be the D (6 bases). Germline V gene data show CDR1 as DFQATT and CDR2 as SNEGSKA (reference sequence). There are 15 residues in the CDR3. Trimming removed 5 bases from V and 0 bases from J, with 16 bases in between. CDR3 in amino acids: CSAVSLRDNQETQYF. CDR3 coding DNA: TGCAGTGCTGTGTCGCTCCGGGACAACCAAGAGACCCAGTACTTC.

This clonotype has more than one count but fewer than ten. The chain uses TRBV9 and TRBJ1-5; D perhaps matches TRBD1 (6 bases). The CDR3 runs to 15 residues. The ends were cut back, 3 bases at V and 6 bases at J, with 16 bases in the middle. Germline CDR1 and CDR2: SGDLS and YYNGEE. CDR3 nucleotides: TGTGCCAGCAGCGAAGACGGGGGCGCGGGTCAGCCCCAGCATTTT. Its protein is CASSEDGGAGQPQHF.